Described below is a single TCR beta chain sequence and its context. This receptor's antigen is unknown. The input lacks base qualities; no much larger clone sits a single base away. V sheds 1 base and J sheds 5 bases, leaving 15 bases between their ends. The germline V gene (reference sequence) supplies CDR1 DFQATT and CDR2 SNEGSKA. Measured from the cysteine to the phenylalanine, the CDR3 is 15 residues long. CDR3 DNA only is kept here, 45 bases in frame from base 1. This entry belongs to a study of CD8 T cells in ankylosing spondylitis (dated by TCRdb to 2015 to 2018). For the study in its entirety: The study set out to find disease-linked TCR variants by profiling T cell receptor beta repertoires in ankylosing spondylitis patients and healthy donors. Samples of peripheral blood were taken, and for ankylosing spondylitis patients, synovial fluid was collected as well. The whole study cohort included over 85 healthy donors and around 25 ankylosing spondylitis patients.

The sample was run on an Illumina HiSeq 2500. TCR beta libraries were prepared by quantitative 5'-RACE with molecular barcodes. Per the authors' processing: A new computational method, built on a probabilistic model of VDJ rearrangement, was used to identify disease-linked TCR variants. TCRdb's own reprocessing of the public reads used fastp at Q25 and MiXCR and kept productive beta chains. Rows are combined by CDR3 protein, so each entry shows the most common genes and DNA. Clone size and V and J calls follow TCRdb, not the original study. The sample table shows 300,000 to 350,000 distinct CDR3 sequences, and under 25% are seen once. The ten biggest clones cover roughly 3.4% of the sample. Summary of the overall study and its limitations: The disease-linked clones were reported as significantly enriched in matched synovial fluid samples from ankylosing spondylitis patients. Some motif variants had previously been reported in the synovial fluid and blood of reactive arthritis patients, which suggests shared mechanisms of disease initiation. A TCR beta motif of several highly homologous amino acid variants appeared characteristic of blood from ankylosing spondylitis patients. The disease-linked clones showed a CD8+ phenotype and occurred at relatively low frequencies in peripheral blood.

This TCR was sampled from a female donor with ankylosing spondylitis or in good health (not recorded which). Sequenced sample: blood, either unsorted or a sorted T cell fraction (not recorded which). The rearrangement joined TRBV20-1 to TRBJ2-1, and possibly TRBD2, on 7 matching bases. The DNA sequence is TGCAGTGCTAGAGCCCGGGGGCGGGGGAACAATGAGCAGTTCTTC. This codes for CSARARGRGNNEQFF.